Each of the 24 T cell receptor beta chains below was sequenced from the same sample in a study of early T cells in non-severe SARS-CoV-2 infection. TCRdb itself ran the 5' RACE reads through MiXCR, one entry per CDR3 protein. In the table there are 70,000 or so distinct CDR3 sequences, around an eighth of which are singletons. The specimen was whole blood. The source is an adult who was a healthcare worker with PCR-confirmed SARS-CoV-2 infection or an uninfected control (not recorded which).

The genes are TRBV6-2 or TRBV6-3 and TRBJ2-1; the D is unclear. V was trimmed by 5 bases and J by 9 bases, leaving 8 bases between them. Looked up from germline, CDR1 is MNHEY and CDR2 is SVGEGT. CDR3 length: 11 residues. CDR3 residues: CASSIRAEQFF. The CDR3, as DNA: TGTGCCAGCAGTATACGCGCTGAGCAGTTCTTC.

This clonotype has more than one count but fewer than ten. The J gene is TRBJ1-1, the V gene TRBV6-5; TRBD1 aligns across 9 bases. Trimming took 5 bases from V and 4 from J; bases not matched to a gene: 8. This CDR3 comprises 15 residues. Germline values: CDR1 MNHEY, CDR2 SVGAGI. For the CDR3, the DNA is TGTGCCAGCAGTACGGAACAGGGGGCGCGCACTGAAGCTTTCTTT. Its protein product is CASSTEQGARTEAFF.

This clonotype came up many times. This chain uses TRBV11-2 with TRBJ2-1, with unresolved D. The CDR3 has 12 residues. V shed 5 bases and J shed 5 bases, with 7 bases lying between them. Germline lookup yields CDR1 SGHAT and CDR2 FQNNGV. Here the CDR3 DNA reads TGTGCCAGCAGCCACCGCGACAATGAGCAGTTCTTC. It codes for CASSHRDNEQFF.

The CDR3: CASSKTGTANTEAFF. The CDR3 DNA sequence: TGTGCCAGCAGCAAAACCGGGACCGCGAACACTGAAGCTTTCTTT. The chain employs TRBV5-4 and TRBJ1-1; D is possibly TRBD1 (5 bases). The CDR3 length is 15 residues. Trimming pared 4 bases from V and 1 base from J, leaving 14 bases between. Per the germline V gene, CDR1 is SGHNT and CDR2 is YYREEE (reference sequence).

This clonotype was detected ten times or more. V is TRBV29-1 and J is TRBJ1-1; D is perhaps TRBD1 (5 bases). The CDR3 spans 12 residues. V was cut by 6 bases and J by 4 bases, with 12 bases left in between. Germline V CDR1 and CDR2: SQVTM, ANQGSEA. Here the CDR3 reads CSVDRGGTEAFF. For the CDR3, the DNA is TGCAGCGTCGATAGGGGAGGCACTGAAGCTTTCTTT.

This clonotype was recorded at least ten times. The chain combines TRBV19 with TRBJ2-6; no reliable D call. Deletions cut 9 bases from V and 4 bases from J, with 10 bases between. The CDR3 loop spans 13 amino acids. CDR1 is LNHDA, CDR2 SQIVND, per germline (reference sequence). The chain's CDR3 is CASNYGGANVLTF. CDR3 DNA sequence: TGTGCCAGCAACTACGGAGGGGCCAACGTCCTGACTTTC.

V is TRBV20-1 and J is TRBJ2-7; 11 bases are a match to TRBD2. The CDR3 runs 16 residues. Germline values: CDR1 DFQATT, CDR2 SNEGSKA (reference sequence). V shed 3 bases, J shed 1 base, and the junction held 8 bases outside the gene matches. The CDR3: CSARPELAGVSYEQYF. The CDR3 nucleotides are TGCAGTGCTAGGCCTGAACTAGCGGGAGTATCCTACGAGCAGTACTTC.

This clonotype was detected ten times or more. This chain uses TRBV9 with TRBJ1-5, with D perhaps TRBD1 (5 bases). Germline CDR1 is SGDLS and CDR2 is YYNGEE. Between the trimmed V and J ends, which lost 0 bases and 6 bases, there was a span of 7 bases. The CDR3 is 13 amino acids. The CDR3 DNA is TGTGCCAGCAGCGTAGCTACAGGTCAGCCCCAGCATTTT. Protein sequence: CASSVATGQPQHF.

This clonotype is a singleton in its sample. The junction and the germline gene differ at one end; a read error may be behind it. This chain uses TRBV6-2 or TRBV6-3 with TRBJ2-1; D gene unclear. This CDR3 contains 13 residues. Germline loops: CDR1 MNHEY, CDR2 SVGEGT. CDR3 nucleotide sequence: TGTGCCGGCTCAAGTAGCTCCTACTATGAGCAGTTCTTC. Amino acid sequence: CAGSSSSYYEQFF.

This clonotype was found a few times. The rearrangement links TRBV19 to TRBJ2-7, with D possibly matching TRBD2 (6 bases). The CDR3 sequence is 15 residues long. Germline loops: CDR1 LNHDA, CDR2 SQIVND (reference sequence). V gave up 3 bases and J gave up 2 bases, with 14 bases separating them. The CDR3 is CASSIGGDGTYEQYF. The CDR3 bases are TGTGCCAGTAGTATTGGCGGGGACGGGACCTACGAGCAGTACTTC. Filled out from reference TRBV19 and TRBJ2-7, the complete variable domain reads DGGITQSPKYLFRKEGQNVTLSCEQNLNHDAMYWYRQDPGQGLRLIYYSQIVNDFQKGDIAEGYSVSREKKESFPLTVTSAQKNPTAFYLCASSIGGDGTYEQYFGPGTRLTVT.

This clonotype occurred many times. This sequence joins TRBV3-1 and TRBJ1-5; D is ambiguous. V was cut by 4 bases and J by 6 bases, with 10 bases left in between. Germline CDR1 is LGHDT and CDR2 is YNNKEL (reference sequence). This CDR3 is built from 13 residues. The DNA for the CDR3 is TGTGCCAGCAGCCCCTCAGCAAGTCAGCCCCAGCATTTT. Translated: CASSPSASQPQHF.

This clonotype has a count of ten or more. The V and J genes are TRBV28 and TRBJ2-2; D gene ambiguous. CDR1 MDHEN and CDR2 SYDVKM come from the germline V gene. Trimming left V 6 bases short and J 0 bases short, with 5 bases between. This CDR3 comprises 13 residues. The CDR3 nucleotides read TGTGCCAGCAGAGTTACGAACACCGGGGAGCTGTTTTTT. Translated, it gives CASRVTNTGELFF.

On this clonotype itself: The junction departs from the called germline gene at one end, perhaps through a read error. V gene TRBV6-2 or TRBV6-3 combines with J gene TRBJ1-2; 9 positions match TRBD1. CDR1 MNHEY and CDR2 SVGEGT come from the germline V gene. The CDR3 length is 11 residues. CDR3 sequence: CASSSGQGSDF. The CDR3 DNA reads TGTGCCAGCAGTTCCGGACAGGGGAGTGACTTC.

This clonotype was observed a handful of times. In nucleotides, the CDR3 is TGTGCCAGCAGCTTAGAAACAGGGTTCGGCTACACCTTC. Translated, it gives CASSLETGFGYTF. V and J are TRBV7-2 and TRBJ1-2, with TRBD1 as a possible D gene (6 bases). The length of the CDR3 is 13 residues. CDR1 and CDR2 (germline): SGHTA, FQGNSA. Trimming shortened V by 1 base and J by 8 bases, and 11 bases separated the two germline ends.

Note on this clonotype: One end of the junction fails to match germline, which may point to a read error. The chain carries TRBV11-2 and TRBJ2-1, with a weak D call TRBD2 (7 bases). CDR1 SGHAT and CDR2 FQNNGV come from the germline V gene. This CDR3 is 15 amino acids long. CDR3 DNA: TGTGTCAGCAGCTTAGGGGGGGGGCCCTACAATGAGCAGTTCTTC. It yields the protein CVSSLGGGPYNEQFF.

The count of this clonotype is one. This chain uses TRBV10-2 with TRBJ2-1, with TRBD2 identical over 7 bases. Germline V gene lookup returns CDR1 WSHSY and CDR2 SAAADI. This CDR3 comprises 12 residues. Germline trimming cut 7 bases from V and 8 bases from J; bases unmatched to any gene: 5. The CDR3 sequence is CASTGGNDEQFF. CDR3 nucleotide sequence: TGCGCCAGCACGGGGGGTAATGATGAGCAGTTCTTC.

This chain links TRBV29-1 with TRBJ2-1, with a tentative D call TRBD1 (5 bases). There are 12 residues in the CDR3. With 4 bases removed from V and 4 bases from J, the gap between germline ends came to 8 bases. Germline V gene sequence: CDR1 SQVTM, CDR2 ANQGSEA. In DNA, the CDR3 is TGCAGCGTTGTAGACAGATACAATGAGCAGTTCTTC. As protein: CSVVDRYNEQFF.

There are many counts of this clonotype. The V gene is TRBV20-1, the J gene TRBJ2-5; the match to TRBD2 covers 9 bases. CDR3 size: 13 residues. V shed 8 bases, J shed 8 bases, and the junction held 12 bases outside the gene matches. CDR1 and CDR2 (germline): DFQATT, SNEGSKA (reference sequence). As DNA, the CDR3 is TGCAGTTCGGGGGTAGCGGGAGTGAGTACCCAGTACTTC. This encodes CSSGVAGVSTQYF.

This clonotype occurred many times. The genes are TRBV6-5 and TRBJ1-4, with 7 positions matching TRBD1. V lost 5 bases to trimming and J lost 8 bases; unmatched junction nucleotides: 2. The germline CDR1 and CDR2 sequences are MNHEY and SVGAGI. There are 12 residues in the CDR3. CDR3 region: CASSATGEKLFF. CDR3 nucleotides: TGTGCCAGCAGTGCGACAGGGGAAAAACTGTTTTTT.

The table lists this clonotype with a few counts. V gene TRBV6-2 or TRBV6-3 combines with J gene TRBJ1-1; D might be TRBD1 (5 bases). CDR1 MNHEY and CDR2 SVGEGT come from the germline V gene. V shed 5 bases and J shed 3 bases, with 16 bases lying between them. The CDR3 is 15 amino acids. In DNA, the CDR3 is TGTGCCAGCAGTCCGGGGGAGGGATGGTACACTGAAGCTTTCTTT. It encodes CASSPGEGWYTEAFF.

This clonotype was detected ten times or more. The chain carries TRBV12-3 or TRBV12-4 and TRBJ2-4; tentatively, D is TRBD2 (6 bases). This CDR3 spans 16 amino acids. The V gene lost 6 bases and the J gene lost 1 base, with 16 bases spanning the gap. The CDR3 region has the DNA TGTGCCAGCAGCCCTGGGGGGTCCGCGGCCAAAAACATTCAGTACTTC. Amino acids: CASSPGGSAAKNIQYF.

Ten or more counts support this clonotype. The rearrangement uses TRBV11-2 and TRBJ2-1; D assignment may be TRBD1 or TRBD2 (5 bases each). Looked up from germline, CDR1 is SGHAT and CDR2 is FQNNGV. Trimming stripped 3 bases from V and 3 bases from J, with 12 bases between. This CDR3 has 15 residues. The chain's CDR3 is CASSFPGAIYNEQFF. DNA for the CDR3: TGTGCCAGCAGCTTCCCCGGGGCCATCTACAATGAGCAGTTCTTC.

The sample holds many counts of this clonotype. The V gene is TRBV5-4, the J gene TRBJ2-1; D gene uncertain. Germline V lookup: CDR1 SGHNT, CDR2 YYREEE (reference sequence). With 7 bases removed from V and 9 bases from J, the gap between germline ends came to 14 bases. This CDR3 region has 12 residues. The CDR3 region is CASAQMGSEQFF. CDR3 coding DNA: TGTGCCAGCGCACAAATGGGTAGTGAGCAGTTCTTC.

This clonotype was counted ten times or more. V gene TRBV5-1 combines with J gene TRBJ2-1, with D possibly TRBD1 on 6 matching bases. Trimming removed 2 bases at V and 5 bases at J, with 8 bases between. The CDR3 extends over 13 amino acids. Germline CDR1 SGHRS, CDR2 YFSETQ. CDR3 sequence reads: CASSFGQNNEQFF. The CDR3 DNA reads as TGCGCCAGCAGCTTCGGACAGAACAATGAGCAGTTCTTC.